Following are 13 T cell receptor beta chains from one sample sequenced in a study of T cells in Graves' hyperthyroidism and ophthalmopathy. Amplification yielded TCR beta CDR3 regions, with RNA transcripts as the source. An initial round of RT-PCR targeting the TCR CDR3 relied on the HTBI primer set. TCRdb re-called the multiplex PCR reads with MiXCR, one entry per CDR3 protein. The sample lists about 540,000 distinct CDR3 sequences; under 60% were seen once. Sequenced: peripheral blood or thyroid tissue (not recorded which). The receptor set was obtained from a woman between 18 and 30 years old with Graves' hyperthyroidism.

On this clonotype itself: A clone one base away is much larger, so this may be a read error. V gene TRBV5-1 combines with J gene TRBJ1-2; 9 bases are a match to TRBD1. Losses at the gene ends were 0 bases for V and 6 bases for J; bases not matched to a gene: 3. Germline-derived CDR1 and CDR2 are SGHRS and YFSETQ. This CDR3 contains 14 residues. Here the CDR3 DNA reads TGCGCCAGCAGCTTGGGGACAGGGGACAATGGCTACACCTTC. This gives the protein CASSLGTGDNGYTF.

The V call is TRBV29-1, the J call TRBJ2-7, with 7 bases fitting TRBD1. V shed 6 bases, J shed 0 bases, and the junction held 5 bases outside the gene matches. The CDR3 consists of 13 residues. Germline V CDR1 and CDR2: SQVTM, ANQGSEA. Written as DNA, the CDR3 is TGCAGCGTAACCGACAGGGCCTCCTACGAGCAGTACTTC. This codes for CSVTDRASYEQYF.

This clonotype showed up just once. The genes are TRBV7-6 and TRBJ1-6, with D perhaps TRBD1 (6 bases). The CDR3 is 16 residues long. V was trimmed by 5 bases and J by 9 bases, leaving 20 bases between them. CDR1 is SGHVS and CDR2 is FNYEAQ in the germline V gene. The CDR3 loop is CASSRGDGYNGSPLHF. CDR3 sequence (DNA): TGTGCCAGCAGCAGGGGGGATGGCTATAACGGTTCACCCCTCCACTTT.

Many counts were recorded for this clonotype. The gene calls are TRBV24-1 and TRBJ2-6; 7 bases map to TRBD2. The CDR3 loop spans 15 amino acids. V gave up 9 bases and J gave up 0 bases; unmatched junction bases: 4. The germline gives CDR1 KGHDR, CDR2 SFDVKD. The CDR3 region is CATGGVRSGANVLTF. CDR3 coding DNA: TGTGCCACCGGGGGGGTCCGCTCTGGGGCCAACGTCCTGACTTTC.

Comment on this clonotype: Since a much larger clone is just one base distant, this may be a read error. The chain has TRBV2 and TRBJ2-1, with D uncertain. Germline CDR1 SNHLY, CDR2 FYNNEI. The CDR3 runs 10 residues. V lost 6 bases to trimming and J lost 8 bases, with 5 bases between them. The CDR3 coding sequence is TGTGCCAGCAGGGGCTATGAGCAGTTCTTC. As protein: CASRGYEQFF.

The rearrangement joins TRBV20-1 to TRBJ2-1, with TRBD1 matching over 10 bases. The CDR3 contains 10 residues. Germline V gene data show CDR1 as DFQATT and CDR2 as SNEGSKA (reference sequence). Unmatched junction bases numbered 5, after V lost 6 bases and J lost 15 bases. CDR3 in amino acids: CSARDRGMFF. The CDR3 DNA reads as TGCAGTGCCAGGGACAGGGGCATGTTCTTC.

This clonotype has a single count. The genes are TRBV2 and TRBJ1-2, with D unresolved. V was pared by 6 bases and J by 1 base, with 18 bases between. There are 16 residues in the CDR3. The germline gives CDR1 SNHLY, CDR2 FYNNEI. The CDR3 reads CASRMALATYNYGYTF. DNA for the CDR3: TGTGCCAGCAGGATGGCGCTGGCCACCTATAACTATGGCTACACCTTC.

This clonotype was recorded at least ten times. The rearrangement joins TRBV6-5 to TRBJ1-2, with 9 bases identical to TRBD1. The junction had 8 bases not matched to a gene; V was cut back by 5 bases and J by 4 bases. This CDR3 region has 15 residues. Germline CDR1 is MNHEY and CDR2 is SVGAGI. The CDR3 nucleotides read TGTGCCAGCAGTGCAACGAAGGGACAGGGCTATGGCTACACCTTC. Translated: CASSATKGQGYGYTF.

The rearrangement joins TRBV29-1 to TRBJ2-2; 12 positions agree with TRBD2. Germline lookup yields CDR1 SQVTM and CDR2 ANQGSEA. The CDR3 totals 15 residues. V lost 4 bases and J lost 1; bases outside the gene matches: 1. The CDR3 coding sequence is TGCAGCGTTGCGACTAGCGGGAGGAACACCGGGGAGCTGTTTTTT. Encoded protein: CSVATSGRNTGELFF.

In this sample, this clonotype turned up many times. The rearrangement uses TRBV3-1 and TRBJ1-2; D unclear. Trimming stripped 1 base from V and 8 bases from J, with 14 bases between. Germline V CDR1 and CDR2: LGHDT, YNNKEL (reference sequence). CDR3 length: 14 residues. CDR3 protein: CASSQGSSPAGYTF. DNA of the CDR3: TGTGCCAGCAGCCAAGGAAGTAGCCCGGCAGGCTACACCTTC. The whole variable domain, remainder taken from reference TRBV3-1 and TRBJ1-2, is DTAVSQTPKYLVTQMGNDKSIKCEQNLGHDTMYWYKQDSKKFLKIMFSYNNKELIINETVPNRFSPKSPDKAHLNLHINSLELGDSAVYFCASSQGSSPAGYTFGSGTRLTVV.

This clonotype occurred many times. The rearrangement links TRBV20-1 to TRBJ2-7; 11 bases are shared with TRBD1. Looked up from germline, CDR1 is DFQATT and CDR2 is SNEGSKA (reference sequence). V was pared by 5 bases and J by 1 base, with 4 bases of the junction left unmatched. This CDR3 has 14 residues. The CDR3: CSAQGTGGSYEQYF. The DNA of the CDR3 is TGCAGTGCTCAAGGGACAGGGGGATCCTACGAGCAGTACTTC.

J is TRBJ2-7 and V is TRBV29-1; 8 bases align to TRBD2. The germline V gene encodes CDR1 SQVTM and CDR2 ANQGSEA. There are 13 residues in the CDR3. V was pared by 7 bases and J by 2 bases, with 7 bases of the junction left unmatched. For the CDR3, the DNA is TGCAGCGCTGAGGGTAGCGGGACCTACGAGCAGTACTTC. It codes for CSAEGSGTYEQYF.

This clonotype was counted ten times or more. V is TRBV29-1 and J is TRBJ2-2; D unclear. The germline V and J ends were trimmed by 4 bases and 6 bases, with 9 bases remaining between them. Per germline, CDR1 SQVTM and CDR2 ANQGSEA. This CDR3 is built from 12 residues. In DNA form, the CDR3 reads TGCAGCGTTGGCAAGGACGCCGGGGAGCTGTTTTTT. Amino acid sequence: CSVGKDAGELFF.